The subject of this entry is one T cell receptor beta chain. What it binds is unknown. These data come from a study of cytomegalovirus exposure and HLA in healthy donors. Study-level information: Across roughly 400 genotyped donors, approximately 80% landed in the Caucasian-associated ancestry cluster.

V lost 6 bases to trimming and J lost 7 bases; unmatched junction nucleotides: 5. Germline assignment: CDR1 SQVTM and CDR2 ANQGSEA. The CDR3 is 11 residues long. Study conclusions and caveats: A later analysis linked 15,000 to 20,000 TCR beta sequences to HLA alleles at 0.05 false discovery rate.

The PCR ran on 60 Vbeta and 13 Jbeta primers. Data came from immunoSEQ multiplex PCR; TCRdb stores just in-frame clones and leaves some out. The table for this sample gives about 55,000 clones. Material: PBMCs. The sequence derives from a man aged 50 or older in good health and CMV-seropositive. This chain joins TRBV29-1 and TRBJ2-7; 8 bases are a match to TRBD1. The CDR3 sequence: CSVQGAEEQYF. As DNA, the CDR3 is TGCAGCGTGCAGGGGGCTGAGGAGCAGTACTTC.